This TCR beta chain was identified during a study of cytomegalovirus exposure and HLA in healthy donors. PCR involved 60 Vbeta and 13 Jbeta primers. The repertoire was sequenced with immunoSEQ multiplex PCR; TCRdb's copy has only in-frame clones and lacks some. The table shows about 130,000 clones, with 65% to 90% occurring only once. General study points: A later analysis found TCR association rates differed by HLA locus, highest for DRB1 and lowest for HLA-C.

Concerning this clone itself: The antigen remains unidentified.

From germline, CDR1 is SGHRS and CDR2 YFSETQ. Trimming shortened V by 0 bases and J by 4 bases, and 10 bases separated the two germline ends. The CDR3 sequence is 15 residues long. The clonotype was recovered from a girl between 2 and 10 years old in good health and CMV-seronegative. The rearrangement uses TRBV5-1 and TRBJ1-4; D not resolved. Material for sequencing was PBMCs. The CDR3 protein is CASSLGAGLNEKLFF. CDR3 coding DNA: TGCGCCAGCAGCTTGGGCGCAGGCCTTAATGAAAAACTGTTTTTT.